Many counts were recorded for the clone carrying this T cell receptor beta chain. Its target is not known. Germline loops: CDR1 DFQATT, CDR2 SNEGSKA (reference sequence). The CDR3 has 14 amino acids. V lost 3 bases and J lost 3, with 15 bases in between. The data stem from a study of T cells in Graves' hyperthyroidism and ophthalmopathy. Study-level results: Most thyroid clonotypes expanded above 0.001 appeared in blood too.

Using RNA transcripts as the source, TCR beta CDR3 regions were amplified. The HTBI set primed first-round TCR CDR3 RT-PCR. TCRdb fed the multiplex PCR reads into MiXCR, producing one record per CDR3 protein. The sample consists of hundreds of thousands of distinct CDR3 sequences, 15% to 18% of them appearing once. Among the patients, aged 18 to 65, hyperthyroidism was newly diagnosed and had lasted under 2 months. The PBMCs had their origin in more than 9.5 ml of fresh peripheral blood. The chain employs TRBV20-1 and TRBJ2-7; D is uncertain. The clonotype was recovered from a woman younger than 30 with Graves' hyperthyroidism. The sample consisted of blood. The CDR3 region is CSASRTPLDYEQYF. The CDR3 nucleotides read TGCAGTGCTAGTAGGACCCCTCTCGACTACGAGCAGTACTTC.